The rows below give T cell receptor beta chains drawn from one sample of a study of shared clonotypes between healthy human individuals. Here immunoSEQ multiplex PCR was the method, and the copy in TCRdb shows in-frame clones only, minus some. This sample has roughly 2.6 million clones, with approximately 90% found just once. The sample taken for sequencing was naive CD4+ T cells sorted from blood. The receptors come from a man aged 18 to 29 in good health. The conserved cysteine and the conserved F or W are not part of the CDR3 here. A clone size is listed for some rows: how often the clone was seen (once, few, many), or a class if it is expanded.

V: TRBV30; size: -; J: TRBJ2-5; CDR3: ALQGWGETQY
V: TRBV5-1; size: -; J: TRBJ1-1; CDR3: ASSLGTGDTEAF
V: TRBV25-1; size: -; J: TRBJ1-4; CDR3: ASSEGGIGEKLF
V: TRBV19; size: -; J: TRBJ2-7; CDR3: ASSPREGATYEQY
V: TRBV30; size: -; J: TRBJ2-3; CDR3: AWRGGAWRGPPDTQY
V: TRBV10-2; size: -; J: TRBJ2-3; CDR3: ASSGRTVELTDTQY
V: TRBV2; size: few; J: TRBJ1-6; CDR3: ASSKQDSPLH
V: TRBV6-6; size: -; J: TRBJ1-2; CDR3: ASTERRVGHGYT
V: TRBV5-6; size: -; J: TRBJ2-5; CDR3: ASSVRGIQLETQY
V: TRBV2; size: -; J: TRBJ2-1; CDR3: ASNFRGGEQF
V: TRBV14; size: -; J: TRBJ2-7; CDR3: ASSQDYASGIYEQY
V: TRBV13; size: -; J: TRBJ2-7; CDR3: ASSLREKTSGGYEQY
V: TRBV6-5; size: few; J: TRBJ1-6; CDR3: ASSRSTNSPLH
V: TRBV25-1; size: -; J: TRBJ1-6; CDR3: ASAGLNYNSPLH
V: TRBV11-2; size: -; J: TRBJ2-5; CDR3: ASSLQGAGETQY
V: TRBV6-5; size: once; J: TRBJ2-3; CDR3: ASSYSGLSTDTQY
V: TRBV4-3; size: -; J: TRBJ2-1; CDR3: ASSQDWGTGIHNEQF
V: TRBV30; size: few; J: TRBJ1-6; CDR3: AWSVLDALDSPLH
V: TRBV6-1; size: -; J: TRBJ1-4; CDR3: ASSVTGTNEKLF
V: TRBV7-7; size: -; J: TRBJ2-2; CDR3: ASSLDRPPTGELF
V: TRBV19; size: -; J: TRBJ1-1; CDR3: ASSNQGGNTEAF
V: TRBV7-2; size: -; J: TRBJ2-7; CDR3: ASSLGTGGPDEQY
V: TRBV6-5; size: few; J: TRBJ1-3; CDR3: ASSYKPTGNTIY
V: TRBV15; size: -; J: TRBJ2-7; CDR3: ATRETSVTYEQY
V: TRBV6-1; size: -; J: TRBJ2-7; CDR3: ASQRRDRGLYEQY
V: TRBV19; size: few; J: TRBJ1-5; CDR3: ASSFSSNQPQH